This TCR beta chain was retrieved from a study of cytomegalovirus exposure and HLA in healthy donors. Study as a whole: Genotyping of more than 300 donors showed that about 83% belonged to the Caucasian-associated ancestry cluster.

PCR was performed using 60 Vbeta and 13 Jbeta primers. Generated by immunoSEQ multiplex PCR, the TCRdb table keeps only in-frame clones and is missing some. The table shows around 140,000 clones, with about two thirds occurring only once. CDR3 length equals 13 residues. In germline, CDR1 is MNHNS, CDR2 SASEGT. Losses at the gene ends were 6 bases for V and 3 bases for J; bases not matched to a gene: 2. This clone was picked up a small number of times. This receptor was identified in a man aged 45-65 years in good health and CMV-seropositive. V and J are TRBV6-1 and TRBJ1-5, with 7 bases aligning to TRBD1. Sample: PBMCs. In DNA, the CDR3 is TGTGCCAGCAGGACAGGGTACAATCAGCCCCAGCATTTT. It is translated as CASRTGYNQPQHF.